The TCR beta chain described here comes from a study of Tregs in tolerant kidney transplant recipients. Study-level background: A roughly three-day belatacept mixed lymphocyte reaction, sometimes plus 5-day graft donor restimulation, preceded CD4+CD25+CD127- sorting. Recipient cells were told from donor cells by antibody staining. Study results and caveats: Biological reproducibility was not directly addressed in this study. Activated donor B cell expansion appeared to reveal the most relevant donor-specific TCRbeta repertoire.

This CDR3 has 17 residues. V lost 0 bases, J lost 6 bases, and 18 bases lay in between. Looked up from germline, CDR1 is MNHNS and CDR2 is SASEGT. As to this clone: What it binds is unknown.

TCRdb's table, derived via immunoSEQ multiplex PCR, lists solely in-frame clones and lacks some. The sample contains roughly 40,000 clones, roughly 96% of which appear only once. The chain combines TRBV6-1 with TRBJ2-1, with D possibly being TRBD1 (6 bases). This receptor was taken from a human donor in good health. The specimen sequenced was Tregs from blood cultured with allogeneic cells. CDR3 sequence: CASSEAHFTKGGNEQFF. The CDR3 coding sequence is TGTGCCAGCAGTGAAGCGCATTTTACGAAAGGGGGCAATGAGCAGTTCTTC.